This T cell receptor (beta chain) appears in the sequencing data of a study of cytomegalovirus exposure and HLA in healthy donors. Broader study findings: Some TCR beta chains (roughly 160 of them) were listed as cytomegalovirus-associated. Most TCR sequences were uncommon, yet certain public TCRs appeared in many donors. There were a few CMV-associated chains whose specificity for CMV antigens was confirmed in vitro.

TCRdb's table, derived via immunoSEQ multiplex PCR, lists solely in-frame clones and lacks some. This table has approximately 150,000 clones, around 87% appearing once. Per the germline V gene, CDR1 is SEHNR and CDR2 is FQNEAQ (reference sequence). The length of the CDR3 is 15 residues. Trimming took 5 bases from V and 5 from J, leaving 19 bases between them. In the case of this clone: Its matching antigen is unknown.

Donors came from a validation cohort of 95 to 150 subjects, distinct from the first 666-subject cohort. Input material: PBMCs. The clonotype comes from a woman aged 30 to 39 in good health and CMV-seronegative. The V call is TRBV7-9, the J call TRBJ2-7, with D maybe TRBD1 (5 bases). CDR3 coding DNA: TGTGCCAGCAGCCAAGGGGTGGCACCCACCCACGAGCAGTACTTC. Translation: CASSQGVAPTHEQYF.